This T cell receptor (beta chain) appears in the sequencing data of a study of blood T cell repertoires in COVID-19. This clone has just a few counts. Here immunoSEQ multiplex PCR was the method, and the copy in TCRdb shows in-frame clones only, minus some. Altogether some 150,000 clones are present, about 79% being singletons, with the ten largest covering 9.2%. Germline V gene sequence: CDR1 SGHNT, CDR2 YYREEE (reference sequence). This CDR3 has 16 residues. V lost 4 bases to trimming and J lost 4 bases; unmatched junction nucleotides: 10. Ages ranged from about 18 to 89 years, with residence in more than 20 US areas. The study assigned cohorts using participant-reported clinical history.

The receptor was isolated from a man in his forties or fifties who had recovered from COVID-19. Sequenced material: PBMCs or T cells enriched from blood (not recorded which). The chain has TRBV5-4 and TRBJ1-4, with 7 bases identical to TRBD1. Here the CDR3 reads CASSPEPGQINEKLFF. CDR3 in DNA: TGTGCCAGCAGCCCGGAACCGGGACAGATTAATGAAAAACTGTTTTTT. Full variable domain (missing parts from reference TRBV5-4 and TRBJ1-4): ETGVTQSPTHLIKTRGQQVTLRCSSQSGHNTVSWYQQALGQGPQFIFQYYREEENGRGNFPPRFSGLQFPNYSSELNVNALELDDSALYLCASSPEPGQINEKLFFGSGTQLSVL.